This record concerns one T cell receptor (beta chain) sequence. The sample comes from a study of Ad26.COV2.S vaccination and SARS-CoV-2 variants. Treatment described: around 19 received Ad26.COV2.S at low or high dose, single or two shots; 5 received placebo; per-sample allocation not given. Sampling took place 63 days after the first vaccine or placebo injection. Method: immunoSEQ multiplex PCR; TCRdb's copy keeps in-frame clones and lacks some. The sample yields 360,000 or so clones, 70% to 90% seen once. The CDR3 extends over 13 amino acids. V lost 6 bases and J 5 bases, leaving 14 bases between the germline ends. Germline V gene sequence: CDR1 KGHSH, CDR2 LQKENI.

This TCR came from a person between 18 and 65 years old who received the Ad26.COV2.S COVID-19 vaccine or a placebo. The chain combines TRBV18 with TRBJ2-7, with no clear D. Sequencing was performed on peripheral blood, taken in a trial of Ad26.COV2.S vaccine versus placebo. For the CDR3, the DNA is TGTGCCAGCTCGCACCGCTATAACCACGAGCAGTACTTC. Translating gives CASSHRYNHEQYF.